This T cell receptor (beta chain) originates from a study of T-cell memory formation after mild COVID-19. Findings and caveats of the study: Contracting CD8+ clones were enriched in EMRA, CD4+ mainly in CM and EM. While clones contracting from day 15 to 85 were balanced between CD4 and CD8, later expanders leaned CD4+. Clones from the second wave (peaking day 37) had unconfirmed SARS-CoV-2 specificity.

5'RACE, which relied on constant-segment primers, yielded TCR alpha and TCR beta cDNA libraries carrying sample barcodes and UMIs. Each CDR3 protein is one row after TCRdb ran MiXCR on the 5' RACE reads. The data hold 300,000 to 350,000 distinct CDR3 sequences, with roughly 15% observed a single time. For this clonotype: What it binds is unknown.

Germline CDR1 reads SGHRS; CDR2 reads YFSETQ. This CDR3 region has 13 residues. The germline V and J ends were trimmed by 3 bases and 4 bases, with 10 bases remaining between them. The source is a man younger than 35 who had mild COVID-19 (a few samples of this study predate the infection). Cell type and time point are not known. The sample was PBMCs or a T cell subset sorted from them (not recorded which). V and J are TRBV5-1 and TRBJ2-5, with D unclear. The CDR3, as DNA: TGCGCCAGCAGCTGGGCCACTACAGAGACCCAGTACTTC. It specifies CASSWATTETQYF.